This TCR beta chain was sequenced during a study of cytomegalovirus exposure and HLA in healthy donors. Study-wide results and caveats: In a later analysis, TCR beta V- and J-gene trimming was associated with a missense DCLRE1C variant.

Germline loops: CDR1 SGHTA, CDR2 FQGNSA. The CDR3 runs 13 residues. Trimming removed 5 bases from V and 4 bases from J; junction bases left unmatched: 4. Concerning this clone itself: Its antigen remains unknown.

The study sampled nominally healthy donors, though unrecorded immune exposures were likely. A multiplex PCR was run with 60 Vbeta primers and 13 Jbeta primers. Data came from immunoSEQ multiplex PCR; TCRdb stores just in-frame clones and leaves some out. This table has fewer than 90,000 clones, approximately 80% appearing once. The chain uses TRBV7-2 and TRBJ1-2; 7 nucleotides agree with TRBD1. The sequence was collected from a man aged 25 to 40 in good health and CMV-seronegative. Sequencing used PBMCs. Here the CDR3 DNA reads TGTGCCAGCAGCCCTGACAGGGCCTATGGCTACACCTTC. Translation: CASSPDRAYGYTF.